This T cell receptor (beta chain) came from a study of blood T cell repertoires in COVID-19. About the research overall: COVID-19 samples, acute and convalescent, were from the United States, Italy and Spain. PBMCs, B-cell-depleted T cells, or T cells were the source of the cDNA or gDNA that made up the material.

Per the original methods: For nucleated cells, counts were estimated from reference gene primer amplification. The repertoire was sequenced with immunoSEQ multiplex PCR; TCRdb's copy has only in-frame clones and lacks some. V and J calls and clone size come straight from that table; D and trimming were deduced from the DNA. The sample includes tens of thousands of clones, about 93% of them seen just once. Trimming took 4 bases from V and 6 from J, leaving 16 bases between them. The CDR3 spans 15 residues. Germline CDR1 reads LGHDT; CDR2 reads YNNKEL (reference sequence). The TCR comes from a human donor in a cohort sampled during active COVID-19. This chain connects TRBV3-1 (or the pseudogene TRBV3-2) to TRBJ2-1; D may be TRBD1 (6 bases). Sequences were obtained from peripheral blood. The CDR3 is CASSRKGHGINEQFF. The CDR3 DNA sequence: TGTGCCAGCAGCCGCAAGGGACACGGGATCAATGAGCAGTTCTTC.